The rows below give T cell receptor beta chains drawn from one sample of a study of vaccination and CD4 T cells after COVID-19. The antigens for these receptors are not known. MiXCR was run by TCRdb on the PCR reads, yielding one entry per CDR3 protein. This table has around 12,000 distinct CDR3 sequences, 45% appearing once. This material consisted of cultured CD4+ T cells from blood, taken after SARS-CoV-2 vaccination. These receptors all stem from a human donor with COVID-19. CDR3s include the opening cysteine and the closing phenylalanine or tryptophan. D genes are given only for firm matches. Part of the rows lack a size; the others show once, few, many or a class for expanded clones.

CDR3: CASSQRIEGGNYGYTF
DNA: TGCGCCAGCAGTCAAAGAATTGAGGGAGGAAACTATGGCTACACCTTC
length: 16
size: -
J: TRBJ1-2
V: TRBV23-1
D: -

CDR3: CASRSFRQTSNSGELFF
DNA: TGTGCCAGCAGGTCATTCCGACAAACCTCGAACAGCGGGGAGCTGTTTTTT
length: 17
size: -
J: TRBJ2-2
V: TRBV6-1
D: -

CDR3: CASSEVAVSTEAFF
DNA: TGTGCCAGCAGTGAAGTGGCAGTTTCCACTGAAGCTTTCTTT
length: 14
size: few
J: TRBJ1-1
V: TRBV2
D: -

CDR3: CASSSQGTANYGYTF
DNA: TGTGCCAGCAGTTCCCAGGGAACCGCTAACTATGGCTACACCTTC
length: 15
size: few
J: TRBJ1-2
V: TRBV5-4
D: -

CDR3: CVSSFGGKRETQYF
DNA: TGTGTTAGCAGCTTTGGGGGTAAAAGGGAGACCCAGTACTTC
length: 14
size: once
J: TRBJ2-5
V: TRBV7-7
D: -

CDR3: CASSLDGRNTEAFF
DNA: TGCGCCAGCAGCTTGGATGGCAGAAATACTGAAGCTTTCTTT
length: 14
size: -
J: TRBJ1-1
V: TRBV5-1
D: -

CDR3: CATSDQQGTGTSGANKQFF
DNA: TGTGCCACCAGTGATCAACAGGGTACGGGGACTAGCGGGGCCAATAAGCAGTTCTTC
length: 19
size: -
J: TRBJ2-1
V: TRBV24-1
D: TRBD2

CDR3: CAGSGPGVRDGKTQYF
DNA: TGTGCCGGCAGCGGTCCCGGGGTGCGGGACGGGAAGACCCAGTACTTC
length: 16
size: -
J: TRBJ2-5
V: TRBV5-4
D: -

CDR3: CASSESGPRTDTQYF
DNA: TGCGCCAGCAGTGAGTCGGGGCCCCGCACAGATACGCAGTATTTT
length: 15
size: few
J: TRBJ2-3
V: TRBV10-1
D: -

CDR3: CSASRPGQASGNTIYF
DNA: TGCAGTGCTAGCCGACCGGGACAAGCCTCTGGAAACACCATATATTTT
length: 16
size: -
J: TRBJ1-3
V: TRBV20-1
D: -

CDR3: CASTKGLAGGNTEAFF
DNA: TGTGCCAGCACCAAGGGTTTGGCAGGGGGGAACACTGAAGCTTTCTTT
length: 16
size: -
J: TRBJ1-1
V: TRBV2
D: TRBD1

CDR3: CASSLAPTVEQYF
DNA: TGTGCCAGCAGCTTAGCGCCGACGGTCGAGCAGTACTTC
length: 13
size: -
J: TRBJ2-7
V: TRBV7-6
D: -

CDR3: CASSAARGWEQYF
DNA: TGTGCCAGCAGCGCCGCCAGGGGCTGGGAGCAGTACTTC
length: 13
size: -
J: TRBJ2-7
V: TRBV12-3/TRBV12-4
D: -

CDR3: CSAKQGNQPQHF
DNA: TGCAGTGCCAAACAGGGGAATCAGCCCCAGCATTTT
length: 12
size: -
J: TRBJ1-5
V: TRBV20-1
D: TRBD1

CDR3: CSARGAGGESSGNTIYF
DNA: TGCAGTGCTAGAGGAGCCGGGGGGGAAAGCTCTGGAAACACCATATATTTT
length: 17
size: -
J: TRBJ1-3
V: TRBV20-1
D: -

CDR3: CASLLSGLDEQFF
DNA: TGTGCCAGCCTTCTTAGCGGGTTAGATGAGCAGTTCTTC
length: 13
size: -
J: TRBJ2-1
V: TRBV7-9
D: TRBD2

CDR3: CSARDLSVGLYEQYF
DNA: TGCAGTGCTAGAGATCTCAGCGTTGGTCTCTACGAGCAGTACTTC
length: 15
size: once
J: TRBJ2-7
V: TRBV20-1
D: -

CDR3: CASSLTAASGEVTLGEQYF
DNA: TGTGCCAGCAGCTTGACGGCGGCTAGCGGGGAGGTGACTCTCGGCGAGCAGTACTTC
length: 19
size: -
J: TRBJ2-7
V: TRBV5-4
D: TRBD2

CDR3: CASRGGANTGELFF
DNA: TGTGCCAGCAGGGGGGGAGCGAACACCGGGGAGCTGTTTTTT
length: 14
size: -
J: TRBJ2-2
V: TRBV27
D: -

CDR3: CSARTGRGYEQYF
DNA: TGCAGTGCTCGGACAGGGAGGGGGTACGAGCAGTACTTC
length: 13
size: -
J: TRBJ2-7
V: TRBV20-1
D: -

CDR3: CSARTGGSKDTQYF
DNA: TGCAGTGCTAGAACAGGGGGAAGTAAAGATACGCAGTATTTT
length: 14
size: few
J: TRBJ2-3
V: TRBV20-1
D: TRBD1

CDR3: CASSQSHRDVGDGYTF
DNA: TGCGCCAGCAGCCAAAGTCACCGGGACGTGGGGGATGGCTACACCTTC
length: 16
size: -
J: TRBJ1-2
V: TRBV4-1
D: -

CDR3: CASSLNRGRIQEQFF
DNA: TGTGCCAGCAGCCTGAACAGGGGGCGAATCCAAGAGCAGTTCTTC
length: 15
size: -
J: TRBJ2-1
V: TRBV7-9
D: TRBD1

CDR3: CASQTGARGYTF
DNA: TGTGCCAGTCAGACAGGGGCGCGAGGCTACACCTTC
length: 12
size: -
J: TRBJ1-2
V: TRBV19
D: TRBD1

CDR3: CASTDPRGNGAANYGYTF
DNA: TGTGCCAGTACCGACCCACGGGGGAACGGAGCGGCTAACTATGGCTACACCTTC
length: 18
size: -
J: TRBJ1-2
V: TRBV19
D: -

CDR3: CASTARRLAGGYTF
DNA: TGTGCCAGCACCGCGAGACGCCTCGCCGGCGGCTACACCTTC
length: 14
size: -
J: TRBJ1-2
V: TRBV12-3/TRBV12-4
D: -

CDR3: CASSLSSNQPQHF
DNA: TGTGCCAGCAGCTTGAGCAGCAATCAGCCCCAGCATTTT
length: 13
size: -
J: TRBJ1-5
V: TRBV5-5
D: -

CDR3: CASSLAGGRLYGYTF
DNA: TGTGCCAGCAGCTTGGCCGGGGGGAGACTCTATGGCTACACCTTC
length: 15
size: -
J: TRBJ1-2
V: TRBV5-4
D: -

CDR3: CASGPGDRPNYGYTF
DNA: TGTGCTAGTGGTCCCGGGGATAGACCTAACTATGGCTACACCTTC
length: 15
size: -
J: TRBJ1-2
V: TRBV12-5
D: -

CDR3: CAIAGASSYNEQFF
DNA: TGTGCCATCGCTGGGGCAAGCTCCTACAATGAGCAGTTCTTC
length: 14
size: -
J: TRBJ2-1
V: TRBV10-3
D: -

CDR3: CASSFWAGGSADTQYF
DNA: TGTGCCAGCAGCTTCTGGGCGGGGGGCTCGGCAGATACGCAGTATTTT
length: 16
size: -
J: TRBJ2-3
V: TRBV7-3
D: TRBD2

CDR3: CASSLELTIYEQYF
DNA: TGCGCCAGCAGCTTGGAGTTGACTATCTACGAGCAGTACTTC
length: 14
size: once
J: TRBJ2-7
V: TRBV5-1
D: -

CDR3: CASSPGDRSYEQYF
DNA: TGTGCCAGCAGCCCTGGGGACAGAAGCTACGAGCAGTACTTC
length: 14
size: -
J: TRBJ2-7
V: TRBV7-9
D: TRBD1